The rows below give T cell receptor beta chains drawn from one sample of a study of blood T cells in healthy people across ages. TCRdb used MiXCR to reprocess the 5' RACE reads, holding one entry per CDR3 protein. The sample yields roughly 1,300,000 distinct CDR3 sequences, around 59% seen once. The sample consisted of blood. The receptors originated from a man younger than 35 in good health. Each CDR3 is given with its conserved first and last residue. The D gene is left open where the match is weak. Not every row has a clone size; where given, it reads once, few, many or a size class.

d_call	v_call	clone_size	j_call	cdr3_aa	cdr3_nt
-	TRBV5-5	few	TRBJ2-1	CASSLVDGPRGEQFF	TGTGCCAGCAGCTTGGTGGACGGACCTAGAGGTGAGCAGTTCTTC
-	TRBV5-1	-	TRBJ1-2	CASSLERGQGGYTF	TGCGCCAGCAGCTTGGAGCGGGGGCAGGGTGGCTACACCTTC
-	TRBV7-2	-	TRBJ1-2	CASSQGGHSNYGYTF	TGTGCCAGCAGCCAAGGCGGTCACTCCAACTATGGCTACACCTTC
-	TRBV6-6	-	TRBJ2-4	CASTRVIKNIQYF	TGTGCCAGCACGAGGGTAATAAAAAACATTCAGTACTTC
TRBD2	TRBV20-1	-	TRBJ2-1	CSARPGTSGSYNEQFF	TGCAGTGCTAGACCCGGGACTAGCGGTTCCTACAATGAGCAGTTCTTC
-	TRBV7-2	-	TRBJ2-3	CASRANSGTDTQYF	TGTGCCAGCAGGGCGAATAGCGGCACAGATACGCAGTATTTT
-	TRBV6-4	-	TRBJ2-5	CASSDSKTQYF	TGTGCCAGCAGTGACTCGAAGACCCAGTACTTC
TRBD1	TRBV28	few	TRBJ1-2	CASSLWGQGYGYTF	TGTGCCAGCAGTTTATGGGGACAGGGTTATGGCTACACCTTC
-	TRBV7-8	-	TRBJ2-7	CASSLGPVGEQYF	TGTGCCAGCAGCCTGGGCCCGGTTGGAGAGCAGTACTTC
TRBD1	TRBV7-9	-	TRBJ2-1	CTSRSPDRANNEQFF	TGTACCAGCAGGTCGCCTGACAGGGCCAACAATGAGCAGTTCTTC
TRBD1	TRBV14	-	TRBJ2-7	CASSQGQGNSYEQYF	TGTGCCAGCAGCCAAGGACAGGGGAACTCCTACGAGCAGTACTTC
-	TRBV4-3	-	TRBJ2-5	CASSQNPGAGETQYF	TGCGCCAGCAGCCAAAACCCAGGGGCGGGAGAGACCCAGTACTTC
-	TRBV5-1	-	TRBJ2-1	CASSLTTGQNEQFF	TGCGCCAGCAGCTTGACAACAGGGCAGAATGAGCAGTTCTTC
-	TRBV4-1	-	TRBJ2-5	CASSQDLGSNQPQYF	TGCGCCAGCAGCCAAGATCTGGGCAGCAATCAGCCCCAGTACTTC
-	TRBV10-3	-	TRBJ2-1	CAISESFGDRVNEQFF	TGTGCCATCAGTGAGTCCTTTGGGGATAGGGTGAATGAGCAGTTCTTC
-	TRBV12-3/TRBV12-4	few	TRBJ2-7	CASSLKDGPYEQYF	TGTGCCAGCAGTTTAAAGGACGGCCCCTACGAGCAGTACTTC
-	TRBV9	-	TRBJ2-1	CASSVSGADNEQFF	TGTGCCAGCAGCGTAAGCGGAGCGGACAATGAGCAGTTCTTC
-	TRBV13	-	TRBJ2-5	CASSTRTENLQETQYF	TGTGCCAGCAGCACCCGGACAGAAAACCTCCAAGAGACCCAGTACTTC
-	TRBV5-6	-	TRBJ1-2	CASSLVIEDGYTF	TGTGCCAGCAGCTTGGTCATCGAGGATGGCTACACCTTC
-	TRBV12-1	-	TRBJ2-1	CACSYIIAGTGEYNEQFF	TGTGCCTGCAGCTATATTATCGCCGGGACAGGGGAATACAATGAGCAGTTCTTC
-	TRBV7-2	-	TRBJ2-7	CASSPGHWGSYEQYF	TGTGCCAGCAGCCCGGGACACTGGGGCTCCTACGAGCAGTACTTC
-	TRBV15	few	TRBJ2-5	CATSIQSSSETQYF	TGTGCCACCTCTATCCAATCCTCGTCAGAGACCCAGTACTTC